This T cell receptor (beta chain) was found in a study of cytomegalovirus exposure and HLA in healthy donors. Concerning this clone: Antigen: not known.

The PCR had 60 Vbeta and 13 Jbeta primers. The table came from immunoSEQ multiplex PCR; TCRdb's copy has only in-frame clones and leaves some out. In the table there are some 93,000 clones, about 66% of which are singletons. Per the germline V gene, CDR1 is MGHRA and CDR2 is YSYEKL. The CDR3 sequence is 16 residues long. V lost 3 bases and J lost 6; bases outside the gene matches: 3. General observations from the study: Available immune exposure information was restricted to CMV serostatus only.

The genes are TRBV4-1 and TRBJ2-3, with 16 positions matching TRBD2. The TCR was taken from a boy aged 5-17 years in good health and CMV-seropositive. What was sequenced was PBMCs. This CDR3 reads CASSQGTSGGVDTQYF. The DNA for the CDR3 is TGCGCCAGCAGCCAGGGGACTAGCGGGGGGGTGGATACGCAGTATTTT.